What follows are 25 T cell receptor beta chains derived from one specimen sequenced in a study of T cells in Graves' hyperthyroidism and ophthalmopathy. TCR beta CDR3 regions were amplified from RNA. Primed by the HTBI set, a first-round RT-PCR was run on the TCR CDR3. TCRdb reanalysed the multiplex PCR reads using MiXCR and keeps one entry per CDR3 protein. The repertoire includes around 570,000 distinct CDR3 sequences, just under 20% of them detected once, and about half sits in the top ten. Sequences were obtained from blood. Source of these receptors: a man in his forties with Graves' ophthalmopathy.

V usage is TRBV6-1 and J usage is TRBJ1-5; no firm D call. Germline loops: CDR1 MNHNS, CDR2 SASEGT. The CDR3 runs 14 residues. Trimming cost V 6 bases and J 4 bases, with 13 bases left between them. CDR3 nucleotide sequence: TGTGCCAGCAGAATTCAAGGAGGGAATCAGCCCCAGCATTTT. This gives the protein CASRIQGGNQPQHF.

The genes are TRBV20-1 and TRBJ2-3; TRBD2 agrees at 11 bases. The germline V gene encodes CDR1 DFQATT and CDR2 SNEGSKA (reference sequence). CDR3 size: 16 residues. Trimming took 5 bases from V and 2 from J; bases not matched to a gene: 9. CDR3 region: CSASPFSGRATDTQYF. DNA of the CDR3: TGCAGTGCTTCACCATTTAGCGGGAGGGCCACAGATACGCAGTATTTT.

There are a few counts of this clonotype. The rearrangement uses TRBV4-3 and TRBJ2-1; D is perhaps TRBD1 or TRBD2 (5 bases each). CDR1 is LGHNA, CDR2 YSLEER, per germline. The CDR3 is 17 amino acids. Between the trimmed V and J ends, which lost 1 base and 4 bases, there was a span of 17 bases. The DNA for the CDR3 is TGCGCCAGCAGCCAAGGGTCGTTGGGGGTATTTTACAATGAGCAGTTCTTC. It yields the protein CASSQGSLGVFYNEQFF.

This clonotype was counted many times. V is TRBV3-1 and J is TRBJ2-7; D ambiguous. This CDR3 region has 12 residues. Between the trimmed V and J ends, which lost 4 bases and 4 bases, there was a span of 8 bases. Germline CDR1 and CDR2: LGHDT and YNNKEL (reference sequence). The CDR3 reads CASSRRSYEQYF. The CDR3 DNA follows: TGTGCCAGCAGCCGGCGTAGTTACGAGCAGTACTTC.

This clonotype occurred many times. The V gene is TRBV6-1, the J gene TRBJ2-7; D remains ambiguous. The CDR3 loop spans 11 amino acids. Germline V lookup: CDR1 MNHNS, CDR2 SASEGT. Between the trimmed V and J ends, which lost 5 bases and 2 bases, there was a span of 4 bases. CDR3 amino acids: CASSPPYEQYF. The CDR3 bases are TGTGCCAGCAGTCCCCCCTACGAGCAGTACTTC.

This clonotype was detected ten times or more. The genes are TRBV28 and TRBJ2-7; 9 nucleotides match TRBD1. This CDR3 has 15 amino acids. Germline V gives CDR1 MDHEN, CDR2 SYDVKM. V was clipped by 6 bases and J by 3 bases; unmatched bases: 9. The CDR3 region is CASSPTRTGVYEQYF. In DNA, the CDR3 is TGTGCCAGCAGCCCTACTCGGACAGGGGTCTACGAGCAGTACTTC.

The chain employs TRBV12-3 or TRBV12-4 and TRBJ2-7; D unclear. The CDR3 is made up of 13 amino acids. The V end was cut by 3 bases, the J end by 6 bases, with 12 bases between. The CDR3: CASSLSVPVEQYF. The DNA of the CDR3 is TGTGCCAGCAGTTTGTCCGTCCCGGTCGAGCAGTACTTC.

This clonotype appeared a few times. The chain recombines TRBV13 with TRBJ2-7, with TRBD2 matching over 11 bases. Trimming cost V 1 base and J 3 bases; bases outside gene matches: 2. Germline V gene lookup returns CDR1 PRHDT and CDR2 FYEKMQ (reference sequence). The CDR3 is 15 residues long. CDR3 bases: TGTGCCAGCAGCTTAGCTAGCGGGAGGAACTACGAGCAGTACTTC. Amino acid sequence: CASSLASGRNYEQYF.

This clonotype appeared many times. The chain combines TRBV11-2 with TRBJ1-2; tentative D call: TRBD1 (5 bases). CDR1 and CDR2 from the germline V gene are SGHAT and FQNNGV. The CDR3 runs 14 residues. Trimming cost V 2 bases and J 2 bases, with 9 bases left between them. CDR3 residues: CASSLNAGNYGYTF. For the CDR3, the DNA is TGTGCCAGCAGCTTAAATGCAGGGAACTATGGCTACACCTTC.

The CDR3 bases are TGTGCCAGCAGCTACGCGCGTGGGGGGACAGAGGGGGAGACCCAGTACTTC. Translating gives CASSYARGGTEGETQYF. V usage is TRBV3-1 and J usage is TRBJ2-5; D may be TRBD1 (7 bases). V shed 5 bases and J shed 5 bases, with 24 bases lying between them. The germline CDR1 and CDR2 sequences are LGHDT and YNNKEL (reference sequence). This CDR3 comprises 17 residues.

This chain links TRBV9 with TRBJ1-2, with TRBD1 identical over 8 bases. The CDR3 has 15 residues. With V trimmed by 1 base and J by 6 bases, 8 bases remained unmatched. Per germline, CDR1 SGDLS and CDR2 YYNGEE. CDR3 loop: CASSVSGGSPDGYTF. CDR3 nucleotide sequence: TGTGCCAGCAGCGTATCAGGGGGCAGTCCCGATGGCTACACCTTC.

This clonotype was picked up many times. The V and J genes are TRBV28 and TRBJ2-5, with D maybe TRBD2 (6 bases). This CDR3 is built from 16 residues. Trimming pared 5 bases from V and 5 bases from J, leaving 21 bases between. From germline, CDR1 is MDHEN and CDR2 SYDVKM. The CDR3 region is CASSPASAQRRETQYF. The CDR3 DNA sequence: TGTGCCAGCAGTCCAGCTAGCGCCCAGAGGAGGGAGACCCAGTACTTC.

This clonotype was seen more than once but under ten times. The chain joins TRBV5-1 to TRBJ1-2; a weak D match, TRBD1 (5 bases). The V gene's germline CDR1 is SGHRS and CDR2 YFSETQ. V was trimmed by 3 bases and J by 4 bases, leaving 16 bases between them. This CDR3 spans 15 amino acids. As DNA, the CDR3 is TGCGCCAGCAGCTGGGCAGGGCCCGACCCCTATGGCTACACCTTC. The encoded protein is CASSWAGPDPYGYTF.

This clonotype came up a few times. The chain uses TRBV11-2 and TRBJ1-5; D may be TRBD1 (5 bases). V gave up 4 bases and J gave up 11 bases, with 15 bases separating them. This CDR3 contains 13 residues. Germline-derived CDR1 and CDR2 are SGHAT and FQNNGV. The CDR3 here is CASSSLPQGSQHF. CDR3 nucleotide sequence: TGTGCCAGCAGCTCCCTCCCCCAGGGCTCCCAGCATTTT.

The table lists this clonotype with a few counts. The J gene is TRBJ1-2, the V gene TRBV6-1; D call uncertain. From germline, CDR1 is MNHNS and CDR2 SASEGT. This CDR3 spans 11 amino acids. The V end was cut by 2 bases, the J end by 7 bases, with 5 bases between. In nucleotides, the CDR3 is TGTGCCAGCAGTGAATGGTCTGGCTACACCTTC. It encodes CASSEWSGYTF.

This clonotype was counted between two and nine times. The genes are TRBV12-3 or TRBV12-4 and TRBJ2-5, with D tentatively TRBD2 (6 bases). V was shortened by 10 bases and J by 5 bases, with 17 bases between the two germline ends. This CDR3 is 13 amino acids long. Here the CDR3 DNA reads TGTGCCACCCGCCGGAGGGGCTGGGAGACCCAGTACTTC. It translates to CATRRRGWETQYF.

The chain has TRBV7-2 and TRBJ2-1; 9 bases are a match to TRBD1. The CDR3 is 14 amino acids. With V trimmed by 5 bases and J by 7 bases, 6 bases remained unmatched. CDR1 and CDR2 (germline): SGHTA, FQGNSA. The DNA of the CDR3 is TGTGCCAGCAGCGGAACGGGACAGGGTAATGAGCAGTTCTTC. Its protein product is CASSGTGQGNEQFF.

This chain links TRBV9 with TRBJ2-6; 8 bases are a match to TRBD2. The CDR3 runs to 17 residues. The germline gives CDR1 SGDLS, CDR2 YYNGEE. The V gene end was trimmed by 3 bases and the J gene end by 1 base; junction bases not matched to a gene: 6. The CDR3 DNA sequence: TGTGCCAGCAGCGAGAGGAGCGGGGGATCTGGGGCCAACGTCCTGACTTTC. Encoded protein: CASSERSGGSGANVLTF.

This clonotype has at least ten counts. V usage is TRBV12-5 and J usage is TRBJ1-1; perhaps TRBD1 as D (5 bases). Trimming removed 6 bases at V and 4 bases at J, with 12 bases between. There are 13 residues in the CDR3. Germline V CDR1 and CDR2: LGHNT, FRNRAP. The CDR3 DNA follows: TGTGCTAGTGGCCAACAGGCAGGCACTGAAGCTTTCTTT. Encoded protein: CASGQQAGTEAFF. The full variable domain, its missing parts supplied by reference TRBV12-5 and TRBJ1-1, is DARVTQTPRHKVTEMGQEVTMRCQPILGHNTVFWYRQTMMQGLELLAYFRNRAPLDDSGMPKDRFSAEMPDATLATLKIQPSEPRDSAVYFCASGQQAGTEAFFGQGTRLTVV.

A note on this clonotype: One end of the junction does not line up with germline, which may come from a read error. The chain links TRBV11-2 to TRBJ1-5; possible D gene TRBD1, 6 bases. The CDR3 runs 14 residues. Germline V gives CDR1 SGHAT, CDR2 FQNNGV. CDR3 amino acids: CASSLGAADQPQHF. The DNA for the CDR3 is TGCGCCAGCAGCTTGGGGGCAGCTGATCAGCCCCAGCATTTT.

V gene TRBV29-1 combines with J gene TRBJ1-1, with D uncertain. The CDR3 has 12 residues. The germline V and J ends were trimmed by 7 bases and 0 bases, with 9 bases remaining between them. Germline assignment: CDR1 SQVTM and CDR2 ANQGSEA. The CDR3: CSAASMNTEAFF. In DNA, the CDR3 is TGCAGCGCCGCTTCCATGAACACTGAAGCTTTCTTT.

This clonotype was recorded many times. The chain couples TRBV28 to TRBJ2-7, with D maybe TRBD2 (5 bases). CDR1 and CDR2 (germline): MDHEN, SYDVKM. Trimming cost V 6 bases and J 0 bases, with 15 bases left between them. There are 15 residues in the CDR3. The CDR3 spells CASSPGFSVSYEQYF. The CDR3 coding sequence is TGTGCCAGCAGCCCCGGGTTTAGCGTCTCCTACGAGCAGTACTTC.

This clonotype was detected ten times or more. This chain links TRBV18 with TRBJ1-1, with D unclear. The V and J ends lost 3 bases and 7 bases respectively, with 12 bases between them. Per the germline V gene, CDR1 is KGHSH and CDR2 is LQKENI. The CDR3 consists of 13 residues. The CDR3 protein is CASSPCTECEAFF. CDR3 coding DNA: TGTGCCAGCTCACCGTGCACGGAATGTGAAGCTTTCTTT. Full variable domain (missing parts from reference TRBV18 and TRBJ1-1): NAGVMQNPRHLVRRRGQEARLRCSPMKGHSHVYWYRQLPEEGLKFMVYLQKENIIDESGMPKERFSAEFPKEGPSILRIQQVVRGDSAAYFCASSPCTECEAFFGQGTRLTVV.

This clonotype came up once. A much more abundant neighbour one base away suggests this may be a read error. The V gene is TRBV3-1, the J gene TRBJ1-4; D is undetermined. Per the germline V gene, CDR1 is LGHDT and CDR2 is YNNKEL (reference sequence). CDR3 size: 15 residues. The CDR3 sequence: CASSQGQTTNEKLSF. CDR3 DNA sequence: TGTGCCAGCAGCCAAGGGCAGACAACTAATGAAAAACTGTCTTTT.

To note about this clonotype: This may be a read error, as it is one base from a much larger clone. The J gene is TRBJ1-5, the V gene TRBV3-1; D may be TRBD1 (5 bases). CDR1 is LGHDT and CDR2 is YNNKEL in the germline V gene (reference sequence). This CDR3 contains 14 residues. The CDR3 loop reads CASSQERGSQPPHF. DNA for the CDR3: TGTGCCAGCAGCCAAGAGAGGGGATCCCAGCCCCCGCATTTT.